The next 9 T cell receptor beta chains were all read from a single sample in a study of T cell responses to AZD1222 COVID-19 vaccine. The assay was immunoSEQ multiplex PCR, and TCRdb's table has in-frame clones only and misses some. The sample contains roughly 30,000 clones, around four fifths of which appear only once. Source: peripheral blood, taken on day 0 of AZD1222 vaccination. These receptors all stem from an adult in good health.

DNA of the CDR3: TGTGCCAGCAGCCCGAGGGGGTGGGTGAGGACTGAAGCTTTCTTT. It encodes CASSPRGWVRTEAFF. The chain couples TRBV11-2 to TRBJ1-1, with D tentatively TRBD1 (6 bases). The germline CDR1 and CDR2 sequences are SGHAT and FQNNGV. Trimming left V 5 bases short and J 5 bases short, with 18 bases between. This CDR3 has 15 residues.

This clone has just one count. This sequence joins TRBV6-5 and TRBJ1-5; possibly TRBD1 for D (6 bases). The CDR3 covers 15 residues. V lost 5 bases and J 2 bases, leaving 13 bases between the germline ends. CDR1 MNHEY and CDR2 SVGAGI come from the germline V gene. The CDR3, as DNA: TGTGCCAGCAGTCCCAGGGGAAGTGGCAATCAGCCCCAGCATTTT. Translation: CASSPRGSGNQPQHF.

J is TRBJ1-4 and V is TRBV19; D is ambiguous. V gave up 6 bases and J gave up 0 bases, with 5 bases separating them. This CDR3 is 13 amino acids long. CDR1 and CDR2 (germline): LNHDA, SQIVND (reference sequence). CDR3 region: CASRSATNEKLFF. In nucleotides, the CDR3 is TGTGCCAGTAGGTCTGCAACTAATGAAAAACTGTTTTTT. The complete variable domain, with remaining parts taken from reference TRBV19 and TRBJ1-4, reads DGGITQSPKYLFRKEGQNVTLSCEQNLNHDAMYWYRQDPGQGLRLIYYSQIVNDFQKGDIAEGYSVSREKKESFPLTVTSAQKNPTAFYLCASRSATNEKLFFGSGTQLSVL.

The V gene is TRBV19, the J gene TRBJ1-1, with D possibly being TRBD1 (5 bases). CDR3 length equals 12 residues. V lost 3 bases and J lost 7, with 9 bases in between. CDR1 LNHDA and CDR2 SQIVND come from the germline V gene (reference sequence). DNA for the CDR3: TGTGCCAGTAGTATCAGGGTGGGTGAAGCTTTCTTT. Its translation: CASSIRVGEAFF.

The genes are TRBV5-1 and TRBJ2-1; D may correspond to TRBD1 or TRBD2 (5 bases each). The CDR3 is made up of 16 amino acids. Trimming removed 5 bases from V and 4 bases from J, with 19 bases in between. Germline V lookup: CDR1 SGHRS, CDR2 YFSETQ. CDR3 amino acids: CASRQGDQPPYNEQFF. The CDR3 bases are TGCGCCAGCAGGCAAGGGGACCAACCTCCATACAATGAGCAGTTCTTC.

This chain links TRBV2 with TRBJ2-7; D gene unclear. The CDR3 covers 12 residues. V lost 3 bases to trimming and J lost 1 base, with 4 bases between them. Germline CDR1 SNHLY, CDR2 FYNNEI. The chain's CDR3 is CASSEVSYEQYV. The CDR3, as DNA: TGTGCCAGCAGTGAGGTTTCCTACGAGCAGTACGTC.

In DNA form, the CDR3 reads TGCGCCAGCAGCTTGTCTGAAGGCTCCTACGAGCAGTACTTC. Translating gives CASSLSEGSYEQYF. The chain links TRBV5-1 to TRBJ2-7; no clear D gene. The CDR3 covers 14 residues. V gave up 1 base and J gave up 0 bases, with 8 bases separating them. Germline loops: CDR1 SGHRS, CDR2 YFSETQ.

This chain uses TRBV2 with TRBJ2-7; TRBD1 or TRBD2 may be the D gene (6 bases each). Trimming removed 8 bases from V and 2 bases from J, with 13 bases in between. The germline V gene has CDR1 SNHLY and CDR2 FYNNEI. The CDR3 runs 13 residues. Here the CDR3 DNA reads TGTGCCAGCGGGGGCGGGGAGACCTACGAGCAGTACTTC. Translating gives CASGGGETYEQYF.

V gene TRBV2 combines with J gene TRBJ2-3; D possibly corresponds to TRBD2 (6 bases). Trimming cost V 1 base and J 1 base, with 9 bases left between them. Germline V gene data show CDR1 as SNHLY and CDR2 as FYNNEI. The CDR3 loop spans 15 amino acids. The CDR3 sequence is CASSEGRVGTDTQYF. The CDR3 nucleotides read TGTGCCAGCAGTGAAGGGAGGGTCGGCACAGATACGCAGTATTTT.